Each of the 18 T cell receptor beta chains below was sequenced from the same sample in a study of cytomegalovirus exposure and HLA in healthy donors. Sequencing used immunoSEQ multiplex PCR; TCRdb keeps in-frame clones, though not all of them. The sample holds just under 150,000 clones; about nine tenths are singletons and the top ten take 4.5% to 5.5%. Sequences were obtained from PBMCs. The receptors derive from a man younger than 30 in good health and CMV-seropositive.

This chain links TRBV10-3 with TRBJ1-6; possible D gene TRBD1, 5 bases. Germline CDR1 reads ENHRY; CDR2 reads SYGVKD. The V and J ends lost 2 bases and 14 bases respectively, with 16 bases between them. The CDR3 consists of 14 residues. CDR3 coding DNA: TGTGCCATCAGTGAGGGTGACAGCCCGCTCACCCTCCACTTT. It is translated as CAISEGDSPLTLHF.

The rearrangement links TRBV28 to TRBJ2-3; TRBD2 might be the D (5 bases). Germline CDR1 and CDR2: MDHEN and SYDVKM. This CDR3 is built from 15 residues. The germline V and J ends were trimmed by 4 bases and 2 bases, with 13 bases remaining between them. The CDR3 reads CASSSPAGPTDTQYF. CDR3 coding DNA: TGTGCCAGCAGTTCCCCTGCGGGCCCCACAGATACGCAGTATTTT.

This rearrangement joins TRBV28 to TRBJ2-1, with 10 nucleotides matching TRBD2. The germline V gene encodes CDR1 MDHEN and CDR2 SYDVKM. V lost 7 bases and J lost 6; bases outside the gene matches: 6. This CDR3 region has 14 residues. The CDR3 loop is CASKLAGGLNEQFF. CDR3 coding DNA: TGTGCCAGCAAGTTAGCGGGGGGACTCAATGAGCAGTTCTTC.

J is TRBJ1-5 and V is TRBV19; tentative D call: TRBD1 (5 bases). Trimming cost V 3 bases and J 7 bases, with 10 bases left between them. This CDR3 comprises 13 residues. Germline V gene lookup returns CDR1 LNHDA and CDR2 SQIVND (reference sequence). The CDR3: CASSMGEGQPQHF. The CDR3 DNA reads TGTGCCAGTAGTATGGGGGAGGGCCAGCCCCAGCATTTT.

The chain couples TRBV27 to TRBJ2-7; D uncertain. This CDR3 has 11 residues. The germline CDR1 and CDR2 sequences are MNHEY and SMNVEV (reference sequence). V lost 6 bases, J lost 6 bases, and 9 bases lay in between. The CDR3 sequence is CASRSGFEQYF. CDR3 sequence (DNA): TGTGCCAGCAGATCAGGATTCGAGCAGTACTTC.

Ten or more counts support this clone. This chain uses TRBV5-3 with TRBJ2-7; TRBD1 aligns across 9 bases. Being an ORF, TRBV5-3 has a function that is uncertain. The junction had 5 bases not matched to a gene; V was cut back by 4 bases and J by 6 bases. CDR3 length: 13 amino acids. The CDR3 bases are TGTGCCAGAAGCCAACAGGGGGCAGGCGAGCAGTACTTC. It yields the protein CARSQQGAGEQYF.

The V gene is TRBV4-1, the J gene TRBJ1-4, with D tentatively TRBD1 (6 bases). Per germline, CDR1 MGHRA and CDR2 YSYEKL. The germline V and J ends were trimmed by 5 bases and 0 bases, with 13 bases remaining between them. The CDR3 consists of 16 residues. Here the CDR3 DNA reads TGCGCCAGCAGCGCTCCCGGGACATCAACTAATGAAAAACTGTTTTTT. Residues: CASSAPGTSTNEKLFF.

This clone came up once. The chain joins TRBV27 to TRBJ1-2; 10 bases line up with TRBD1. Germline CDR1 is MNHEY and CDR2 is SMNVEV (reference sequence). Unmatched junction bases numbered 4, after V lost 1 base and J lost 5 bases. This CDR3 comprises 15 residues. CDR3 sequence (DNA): TGTGCCAGCAGTTTATTGGGACAGGGGACATATGGCTACACCTTC. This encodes CASSLLGQGTYGYTF.

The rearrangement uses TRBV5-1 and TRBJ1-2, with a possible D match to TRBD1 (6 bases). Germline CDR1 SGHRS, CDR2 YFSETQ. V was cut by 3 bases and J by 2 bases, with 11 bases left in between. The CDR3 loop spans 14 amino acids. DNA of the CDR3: TGCGCCAGCAGCTCATACAGGGAAAACTATGGCTACACCTTC. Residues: CASSSYRENYGYTF.

CDR3 coding DNA: TGCGCCAGCAGCCAAGGCATGGGGGGGTTCTATGGCTACACCTTC. This translates into CASSQGMGGFYGYTF. This chain connects TRBV4-1 to TRBJ1-2, with D possibly TRBD1 on 5 matching bases. Trimming took off 1 base at V and 4 bases at J, with 13 bases between the two ends. The CDR3 runs to 15 residues. Germline assignment: CDR1 MGHRA and CDR2 YSYEKL.

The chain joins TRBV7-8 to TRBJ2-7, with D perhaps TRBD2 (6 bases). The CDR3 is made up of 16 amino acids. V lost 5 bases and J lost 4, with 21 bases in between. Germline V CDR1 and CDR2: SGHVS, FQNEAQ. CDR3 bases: TGTGCCAGCAGCCCCGGCGGGTTCGGGAGATGGTACGAGCAGTACTTC. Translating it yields CASSPGGFGRWYEQYF.

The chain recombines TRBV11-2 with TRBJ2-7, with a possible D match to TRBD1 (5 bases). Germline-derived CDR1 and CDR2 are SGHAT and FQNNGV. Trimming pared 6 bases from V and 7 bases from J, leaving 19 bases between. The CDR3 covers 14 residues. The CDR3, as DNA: TGTGCCAGCAGGTTCACAGGTGCGGCGCAAGAGCAGTACTTC. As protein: CASRFTGAAQEQYF.

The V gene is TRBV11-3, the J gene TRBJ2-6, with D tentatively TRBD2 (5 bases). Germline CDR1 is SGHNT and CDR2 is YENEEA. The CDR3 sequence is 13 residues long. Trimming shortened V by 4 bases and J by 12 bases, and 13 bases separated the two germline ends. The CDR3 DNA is TGTGCCAGCAGCTCGAAAAGTCGGGGCGTCCTGACTTTC. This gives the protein CASSSKSRGVLTF.

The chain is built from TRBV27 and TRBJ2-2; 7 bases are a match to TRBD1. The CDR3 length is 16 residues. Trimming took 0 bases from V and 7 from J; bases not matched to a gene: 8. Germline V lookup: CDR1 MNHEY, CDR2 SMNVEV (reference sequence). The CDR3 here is CASSLSPRTGIGELFF. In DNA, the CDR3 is TGTGCCAGCAGTTTATCCCCTCGGACAGGCATCGGGGAGCTGTTTTTT.

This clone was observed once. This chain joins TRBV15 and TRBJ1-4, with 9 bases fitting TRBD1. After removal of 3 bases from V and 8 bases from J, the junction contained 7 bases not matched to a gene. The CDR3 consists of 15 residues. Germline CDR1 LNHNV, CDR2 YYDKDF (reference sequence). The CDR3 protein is CATSRRGQGREKLFF. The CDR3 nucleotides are TGTGCCACCAGCAGGAGGGGACAGGGACGGGAAAAACTGTTTTTT.

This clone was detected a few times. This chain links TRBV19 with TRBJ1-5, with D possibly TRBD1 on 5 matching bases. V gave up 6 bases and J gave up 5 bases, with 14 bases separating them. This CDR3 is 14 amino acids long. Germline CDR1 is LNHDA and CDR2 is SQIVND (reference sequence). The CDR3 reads CASSRTGEDQPQHF. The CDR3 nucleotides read TGTGCCAGTAGCCGTACAGGAGAGGATCAGCCCCAGCATTTT.

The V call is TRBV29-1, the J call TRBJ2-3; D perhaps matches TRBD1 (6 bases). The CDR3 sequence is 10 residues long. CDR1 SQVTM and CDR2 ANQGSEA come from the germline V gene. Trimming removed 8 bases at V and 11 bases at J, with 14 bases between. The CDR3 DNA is TGCAGCTACAGGGTGGTGGAGCAGTATTTT. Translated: CSYRVVEQYF.

The CDR3 bases are TGTGCCAGCAGCCGACAGACCTACGAGCAGTACTTC. Protein: CASSRQTYEQYF. The chain has TRBV5-6 and TRBJ2-7; possible D gene TRBD1, 5 bases. Trimming took 4 bases from V and 2 from J, leaving 7 bases between them. Germline V gene sequence: CDR1 SGHDT, CDR2 YYEEEE. There are 12 residues in the CDR3.